This T cell receptor (beta chain) derives from a study of shared clonotypes between healthy human individuals. General study results and limits: Across a few donors, naive CD4 shared roughly 5.1%, naive CD8 under 4%, memory CD4 2.3%, memory CD8 under 0.5%.

TCRdb keeps only in-frame clones here, not all; method: immunoSEQ multiplex PCR. There are around 340,000 clones in the sample; 73% occur only once, and under 11% lies in the top ten. This CDR3 spans 13 amino acids. The V end lost 2 bases, the J end lost 3 bases, and 6 bases lay between the germline ends. Germline CDR1 SGHRS, CDR2 YFSETQ. A word on this clone: Its antigen remains unidentified.

The V call is TRBV5-1, the J call TRBJ2-1; no clear D gene. The clonotype originates from a man aged 25-45 years in good health. The sequencing sample was made of memory CD4+ T cells sorted from blood. Subset: CD45RA-negative fraction. The CDR3 loop reads CASSLEVYNEQFF. In nucleotides, the CDR3 is TGCGCCAGCAGCTTAGAGGTCTACAATGAGCAGTTCTTC.